This T cell receptor (beta chain) derives from a study of OX40 agonist ivuxolimab in advanced cancers. Overall study: It was ivuxolimab, an agonistic anti-OX40 (CD134) antibody, that patients were treated with.

The junction had 4 bases not matched to a gene; V was cut back by 4 bases and J by 5 bases. Germline CDR1 is SGHAT and CDR2 is FQDESV (reference sequence). The CDR3 runs 14 residues. Using immunoSEQ multiplex PCR, the repertoire was profiled, and TCRdb retains in-frame clones only, with some absent. The sample shows some 41,000 clones, 75% to 90% of them seen only once. Whole-study results and caveats: CD4+ and CD8+ blood T cells expanded clonally by week 6 at 0.1 to 3.0 mg/kg.

About this clone itself: Its antigen remains unidentified.

V gene TRBV11-1 combines with J gene TRBJ2-5; 10 positions agree with TRBD1. The source is an adult with an advanced solid tumor such as melanoma, head and neck, liver or kidney cancer. Sequenced here: CD4+ or CD8+ T cells sorted from blood, sampled in a trial of the OX40 agonist ivuxolimab. The CDR3 sequence is CASSSDRGTETQYF. The CDR3 DNA sequence: TGTGCCAGCAGCTCGGACAGGGGGACGGAGACCCAGTACTTC.